This T cell receptor beta chain derives from a study of OX40 agonist ivuxolimab in advanced cancers. In the study overall: The patients got ivuxolimab, which is an agonistic anti-OX40 (CD134) antibody.

At baseline, cycle 4 day 1, and cycle 7 day 1, blood was sampled. CDR3 length equals 15 residues. Trimming removed 6 bases at V and 0 bases at J, with 12 bases between. The V gene's germline CDR1 is LNHDA and CDR2 SQIVND (reference sequence). Generated by immunoSEQ multiplex PCR, the TCRdb table keeps only in-frame clones and is missing some. The profile shows approximately 74,000 clones, approximately 92% of them singletons. As regards this clone: Antigen: not known.

Study-wide findings and caveats: What antigens the expanded peripheral T cells recognized was never established.

The clonotype comes from an adult with an advanced solid tumor such as melanoma, head and neck, liver or kidney cancer. The material sequenced was CD4+ or CD8+ T cells sorted from blood, taken in a trial of the OX40 agonist ivuxolimab. V usage is TRBV19 and J usage is TRBJ1-5, with D unresolved. CDR3 nucleotides: TGTGCCAGTAGGGGAGGTCTGGATAGCAATCAGCCCCAGCATTTT. Its protein product is CASRGGLDSNQPQHF.